The rows below give T cell receptor beta chains drawn from one sample of a study of shared clonotypes between healthy human individuals. The repertoire was sequenced with immunoSEQ multiplex PCR; TCRdb's copy has only in-frame clones and lacks some. The table lists 2 million or so clones, around 95% of them singletons. Specimen: naive CD4+ T cells sorted from blood. These receptors all stem from a man between 18 and 35 years old in good health. Both conserved end residues are part of each CDR3. Fields, in order: D gene, clone size, J gene, V gene, CDR3 protein, CDR3 DNA. The D gene is left open where the match is weak. The size entry is marked missing in some rows and otherwise reads once, few, many or a size class.

TRBD1,NA,TRBJ1-6,TRBV6-1,CASSERTGRGSPLHF,TGTGCCAGCAGTGAACGGACAGGGAGGGGTTCACCCCTCCACTTT
NA,NA,TRBJ2-7,TRBV7-7,CASSLTRSYEQYF,TGTGCTAGCAGCCTGACCCGGTCCTACGAGCAGTACTTC
NA,NA,TRBJ1-5,TRBV27,CASRSYREGVLNQPQHF,TGTGCCAGCAGATCCTACAGGGAGGGGGTTCTCAATCAGCCCCAGCATTTT
TRBD2,NA,TRBJ2-7,TRBV7-2,CASSLEYASGVYEQYF,TGTGCCAGCAGCTTAGAATACGCTAGCGGGGTATACGAGCAGTACTTC
TRBD1,NA,TRBJ1-5,TRBV2,CASRFSDRGSNQPQHF,TGTGCCAGCCGCTTCTCGGACAGGGGGAGCAATCAGCCCCAGCATTTT
TRBD1,NA,TRBJ1-5,TRBV7-8,CASSLDVGQAWQPQHF,TGTGCCAGCAGCCTAGACGTCGGACAGGCTTGGCAGCCCCAGCATTTT
NA,NA,TRBJ1-1,TRBV30,CAWMRTGSTEAFF,TGTGCCTGGATGAGGACGGGGAGCACTGAAGCTTTCTTT
TRBD1,NA,TRBJ2-2,TRBV7-9,CASSFPGQGSGGTGELFF,TGTGCCAGCAGCTTCCCGGGACAGGGAAGTGGAGGAACCGGGGAGCTGTTTTTT
NA,NA,TRBJ2-2,TRBV5-1,CASSLQVTNTGELFF,TGCGCCAGCAGCTTACAGGTGACTAACACCGGGGAGCTGTTTTTT
NA,many,TRBJ1-2,TRBV11-2,CASSLAPGRGYTF,TGTGCCAGCAGCTTGGCCCCCGGACGTGGCTACACCTTC
NA,NA,TRBJ2-7,TRBV7-2,CASSVGLASYEQYF,TGTGCCAGCAGCGTCGGACTGGCCTCCTACGAGCAGTACTTC
TRBD1,NA,TRBJ2-5,TRBV4-2,CASSQEAGGAWETQYF,TGTGCCAGCAGCCAAGAAGCAGGGGGCGCGTGGGAGACCCAGTACTTC
NA,NA,TRBJ2-4,TRBV7-2,CASSPHGTNNDIQYF,TGTGCCAGCAGCCCCCACGGGACAAATAACGACATTCAGTACTTC
TRBD2,NA,TRBJ2-5,TRBV10-1,CASSDGLAGGNQETQYF,TGCGCCAGCAGCGACGGACTAGCGGGAGGTAACCAAGAGACCCAGTACTTC
TRBD1,NA,TRBJ1-2,TRBV5-1,CASSDGQGYGYTF,TGCGCCAGCAGCGATGGACAGGGCTATGGCTACACCTTC
NA,NA,TRBJ1-2,TRBV9,CASSGQKDGLYGYTF,TGTGCCAGCAGCGGACAAAAGGACGGGCTCTATGGCTACACCTTC
TRBD1,NA,TRBJ1-1,TRBV7-2,CASSFVQGASTEAFF,TGTGCCAGCAGCTTTGTGCAGGGGGCGAGCACTGAAGCTTTCTTT